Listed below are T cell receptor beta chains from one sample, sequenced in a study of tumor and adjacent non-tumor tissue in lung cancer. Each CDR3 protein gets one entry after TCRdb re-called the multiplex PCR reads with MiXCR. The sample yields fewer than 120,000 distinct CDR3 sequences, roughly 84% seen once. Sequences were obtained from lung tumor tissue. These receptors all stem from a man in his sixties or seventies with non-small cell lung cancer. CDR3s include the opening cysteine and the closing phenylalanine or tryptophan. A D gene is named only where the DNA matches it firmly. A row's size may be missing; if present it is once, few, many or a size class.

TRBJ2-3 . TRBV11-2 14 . TGTACCAGCAGCCTAAGCGCAGGGTCAAATACGCAGTATTTT CTSSLSAGSNTQYF
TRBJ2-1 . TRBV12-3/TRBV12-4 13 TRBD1 TGTGCCAGCAGTTGGACAGGGGGTTGTGAGCAGTTCTTC CASSWTGGCEQFF
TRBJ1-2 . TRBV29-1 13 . TGCAGCGCTTACATTCTACAGAACTATGGCTACAGCTTC CSAYILQNYGYSF
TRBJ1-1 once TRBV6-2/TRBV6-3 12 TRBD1 TGTGTCAGCAGGGACAGGAACACTGACGCTTTCTTT CVSRDRNTDAFF
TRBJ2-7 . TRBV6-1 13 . TGTGCCAGCAGTGTCGACAGGTCCTACGAGCAGTATTTC CASSVDRSYEQYF
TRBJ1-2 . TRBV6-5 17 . TGTGCCAGCAGCCAAGGGACATGGGAAACCGCTAACTATGGCTACACTTTC CASSQGTWETANYGYTF
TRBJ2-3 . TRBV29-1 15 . TGCAGCATTGAAGATCCGGGACCCGACGCAGATACGCAGTATTTT CSIEDPGPDADTQYF
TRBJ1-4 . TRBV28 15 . TGTGCCAGTGGTTTATGGTCAGGTACTAATGAAAAACTGTTTTTT CASGLWSGTNEKLFF
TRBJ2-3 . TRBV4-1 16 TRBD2 TGCGCCAGCAGTCAAAGAGCGGGGGGGCCTTTTGATACGCAGTATTTT CASSQRAGGPFDTQYF
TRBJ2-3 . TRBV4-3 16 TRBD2 TGCGCCAGCAGCCGTAGACTAGCGGGAGAGGCAGATACGCAGTATTTC CASSRRLAGEADTQYF
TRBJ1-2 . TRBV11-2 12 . TGTGCCAGCAGCTTAGTGGTAGGAGGCTACACCTTC CASSLVVGGYTF
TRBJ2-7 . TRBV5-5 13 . TGTGTCAGCAGTTCCGGAACATCCTACGAGCAGTACTTC CVSSSGTSYEQYF
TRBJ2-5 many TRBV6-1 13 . TGTGCCAGCAGTGAAGCTGGTGGGCCCCGGGAGTACTTC CASSEAGGPREYF
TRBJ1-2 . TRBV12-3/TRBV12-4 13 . TGTGCCAGCAGTATCGGGTCAGGCGATGGCTACACCTTC CASSIGSGDGYTF
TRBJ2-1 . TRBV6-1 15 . TGTGTCAGTACGCGTAACGCGGGCTTCAACAATGAGCAGTTCTTC CVSTRNAGFNNEQFF
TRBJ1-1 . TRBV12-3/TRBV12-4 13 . TGTGTCAGCAGCTTTCTGGACACACAGAAAGCTTTCTTT CVSSFLDTQKAFF
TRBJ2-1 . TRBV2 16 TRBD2 TGTGCCAGCAGTGACTCGGGACTAGCGGGGTCTAATGAGCAGTTCTTC CASSDSGLAGSNEQFF
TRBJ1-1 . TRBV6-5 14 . TGTGCCAGCAGTATAGGAGACTTGAGCACTGAAGCTTTCTTT CASSIGDLSTEAFF
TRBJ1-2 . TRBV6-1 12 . TGTGCCAGCAGTGAAATGAACATGGAGAAAAGCTTC CASSEMNMEKSF
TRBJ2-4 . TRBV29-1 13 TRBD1 TGCAACGTTGCTGGACAGGTTGAAAACATTCAATACTTC CNVAGQVENIQYF
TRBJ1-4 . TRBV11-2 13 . TGTGCCAGCAACATAGTCAGAGGAGGAAAATTGTTTTTT CASNIVRGGKLFF
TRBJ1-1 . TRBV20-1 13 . TGCAGTGCTACACGGAACACATACACTGAAGCCTTCTTT CSATRNTYTEAFF
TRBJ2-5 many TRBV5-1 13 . TGCGCCAGCAGCTTGGCGCAACAAGAGACCCAGTACTTC CASSLAQQETQYF
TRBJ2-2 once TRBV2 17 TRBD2 TGTGGCAGCAGCTACCCCCGCAGCGGGGGGGCGCGCCGGGAGCTGTTTTTT CGSSYPRSGGARRELFF
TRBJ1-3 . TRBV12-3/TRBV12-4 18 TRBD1 TGTGCCAGCGGTCGTACCGGGACAGGGATCGGCTCTGGAGACACCATATATTTT CASGRTGTGIGSGDTIYF
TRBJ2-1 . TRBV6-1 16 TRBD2 TGTGCCAGCAGTGCTATGATTGTGGGAGGGCATAATGAGCAGTTCTTC CASSAMIVGGHNEQFF
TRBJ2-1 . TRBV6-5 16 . TGTGCCAGCAGCTCCCCCGGACCACCCTCCTACAATGAGCAGTTCTTC CASSSPGPPSYNEQFF
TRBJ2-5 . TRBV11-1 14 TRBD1 TGTGCCAGCAAGGGGACAGGGGGAGCCGAGACCCAGTACTTC CASKGTGGAETQYF
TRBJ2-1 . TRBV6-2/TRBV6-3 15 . TGTACCAGCAGTGCGGGACCAGGCAATACCAATGAGCAGTTCTTC CTSSAGPGNTNEQFF
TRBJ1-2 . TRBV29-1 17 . TGCATAGTTGAAGAGTACGTTCAGGGCCATTCTAACTATGGCTACACCTTC CIVEEYVQGHSNYGYTF
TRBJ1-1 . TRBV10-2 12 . TGCGCCAGCAGTGACAGGGGCGTTGAAGCTTCCTTT CASSDRGVEASF
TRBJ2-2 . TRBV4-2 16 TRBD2 TGTGCCAGCTACGGACTAGCGGGAGTAGGGATCGGGGAGCTGTTTTTT CASYGLAGVGIGELFF
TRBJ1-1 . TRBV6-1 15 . TGTGCCAGCAGTGACTCGCGGGTGCTGAACACTGAAGCTCTCTTT CASSDSRVLNTEALF
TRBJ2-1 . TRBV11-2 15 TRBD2 TGTATCAGCATCCTTAGCGGGACTTTATACAATGAGCAGTTCTTC CISILSGTLYNEQFF
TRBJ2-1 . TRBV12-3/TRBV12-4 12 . TGTGGCAGCAGTTTGTGGGACGCGGCTCATTTCTTC CGSSLWDAAHFF
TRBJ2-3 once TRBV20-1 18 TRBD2 TGCAGTGGTCGATGGGGGGCTAGCGGGGGACCTCGCACAGATACGCAGTATTTT CSGRWGASGGPRTDTQYF
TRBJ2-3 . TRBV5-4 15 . TGTGCCAGCAGTGGAGGGGCTTTAAGCACAGATACGCAGTATTTT CASSGGALSTDTQYF
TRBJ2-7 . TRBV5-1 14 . TGCACCAGCAGCTTGGATCTAGCAGGGCGCGAGCAGTACTTC CTSSLDLAGREQYF
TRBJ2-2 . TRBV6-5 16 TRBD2 TGTGCCAGCAATTCCCCCGGGACTAGCAACACCGGGGAGCTGTTTTTT CASNSPGTSNTGELFF
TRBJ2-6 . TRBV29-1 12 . TGCAGCACCCAGTCTGGGGCCAACGTCCTGACTTTC CSTQSGANVLTF
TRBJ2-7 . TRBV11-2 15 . TGTGCCAGTAGCCCGTACTCCGGGACAACCTACAAACAGTACTTC CASSPYSGTTYKQYF
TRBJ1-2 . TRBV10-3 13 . TGTGCCATCAGGGGAGCAGAGCAATATGGCTACACCTTC CAIRGAEQYGYTF
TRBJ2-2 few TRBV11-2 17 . TGTGCCAGCAGCTTAGCATTAGGAGGAGCGAACACCAGGGAGCTGTTTTTT CASSLALGGANTRELFF
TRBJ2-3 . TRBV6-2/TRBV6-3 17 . TGTGCCAGCAGTTACCCGATGATAGTAGGCCACCAAGATATGCAGTATTTT CASSYPMIVGHQDMQYF
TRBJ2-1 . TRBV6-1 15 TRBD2 TGTGCCAGCTGTAGACTAGCGGGGCAATACAATGAGCAGTTCTTC CASCRLAGQYNEQFF
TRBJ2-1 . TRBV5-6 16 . TGTGACAGCAGCTATGTTAGGGGAAGTGGGTACAATGAGCAATTCTTC CDSSYVRGSGYNEQFF
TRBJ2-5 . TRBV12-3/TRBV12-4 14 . TGTGCCAGCAGTTTTATTGACAGGCAAGAAACCCAGTACTTC CASSFIDRQETQYF
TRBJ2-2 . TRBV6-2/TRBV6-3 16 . TGTGTCAGCACTCGACTAGTGGGTACGAACACCGGGGAGTTGTTTTTT CVSTRLVGTNTGELFF
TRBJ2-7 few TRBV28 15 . TGTGCCGGCACAAACCCCGGGGTTTTCTCCTACGAGCAGTACTTC CAGTNPGVFSYEQYF
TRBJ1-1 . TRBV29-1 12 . TGCAGCGTTATGGAGGAGAGGCCTGATGCTTTCTTT CSVMEERPDAFF
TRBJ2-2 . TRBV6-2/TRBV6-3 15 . TGTGTCAGCAGTTACCCGGACTCCCTTGCTGGGGAGCTGTTTTTT CVSSYPDSLAGELFF
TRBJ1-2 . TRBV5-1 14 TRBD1 TGCGCCAGTTGCTCCGGACAGGAGTTCTATGGCTACACCTTC CASCSGQEFYGYTF
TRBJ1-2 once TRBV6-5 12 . TGTGCCAGCAGTTATCAGGGGTATGGCTTCACCTTC CASSYQGYGFTF
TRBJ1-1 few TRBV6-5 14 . TGTGCCAGCATTATAGGAGACTTGGGTACTGAAGCTTTCTTT CASIIGDLGTEAFF
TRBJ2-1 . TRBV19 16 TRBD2 TGTGCCAGTAGTAAAGATAGCGGGAGGGCCTACAATGAGCAGTTCTTC CASSKDSGRAYNEQFF